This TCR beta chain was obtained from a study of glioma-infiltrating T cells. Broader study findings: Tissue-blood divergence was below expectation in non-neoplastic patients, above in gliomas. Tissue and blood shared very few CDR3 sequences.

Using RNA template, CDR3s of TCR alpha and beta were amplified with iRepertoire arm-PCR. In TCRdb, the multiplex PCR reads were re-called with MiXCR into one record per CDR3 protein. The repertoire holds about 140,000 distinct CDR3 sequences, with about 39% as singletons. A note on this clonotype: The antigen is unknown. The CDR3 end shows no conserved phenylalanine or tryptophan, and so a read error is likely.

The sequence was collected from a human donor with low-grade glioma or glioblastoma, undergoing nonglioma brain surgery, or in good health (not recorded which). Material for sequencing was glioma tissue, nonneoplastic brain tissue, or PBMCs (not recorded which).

CDR3 in amino acids: CSAPGGRGGEQYC. CDR3 sequence (DNA): TGCAGTGCCCCAGGGGGCCGAGGGGGTGAGCAGTACTGC. The chain couples TRBV20-1 to TRBJ2-7, with 8 bases lining up with TRBD1. J was trimmed by 7 bases and V by 6 bases; bases with no gene match: 11. The CDR3 contains 13 residues. Germline V lookup: CDR1 DFQATT, CDR2 SNEGSKA (reference sequence).